What follows is one T cell receptor beta chain and its context. Its antigen is unknown. This likely came from a read error, as a far larger clone is one base away. The data derive from a study of siplizumab effects on memory and regulatory T cells. It was at 37°C and for five to seven days that the mixed lymphocyte reaction cells were cocultured. Clones were read by immunoSEQ multiplex PCR, and TCRdb kept only the in-frame ones, dropping some. This table holds about 13,000 clones, 40% found once. This CDR3 has 13 residues. V was clipped by 2 bases and J by 5 bases, with 11 bases between them. Germline values: CDR1 SGHRS, CDR2 YFSETQ. Study-level points and caveats: Whether the proliferating Tregs (from siplizumab cultures) were suppressive was not confirmed. Naive T cells appeared more diverse than memory cells and seemed to be major alloresponse contributors.

The rearrangement links TRBV5-1 to TRBJ2-7, with D perhaps TRBD1 or TRBD2 (5 bases each). This receptor was taken from a human donor in good health; the cells came from an allogeneic mixed lymphocyte reaction. Specimen: CFSE-low (dividing) CD8+ T cells sorted from an allogeneic mixed lymphocyte reaction. CDR3 protein: CASSFGTSNEQYF. CDR3 nucleotide sequence: TGCGCCAGCAGCTTCGGGACCTCGAACGAGCAGTACTTC. The full variable domain, completed using reference TRBV5-1 and TRBJ2-7, is KAGVTQTPRYLIKTRGQQVTLSCSPISGHRSVSWYQQTPGQGLQFLFEYFSETQRNKGNFPGRFSGRQFSNSRSEMNVSTLELGDSALYLCASSFGTSNEQYFGPGTRLTVT.